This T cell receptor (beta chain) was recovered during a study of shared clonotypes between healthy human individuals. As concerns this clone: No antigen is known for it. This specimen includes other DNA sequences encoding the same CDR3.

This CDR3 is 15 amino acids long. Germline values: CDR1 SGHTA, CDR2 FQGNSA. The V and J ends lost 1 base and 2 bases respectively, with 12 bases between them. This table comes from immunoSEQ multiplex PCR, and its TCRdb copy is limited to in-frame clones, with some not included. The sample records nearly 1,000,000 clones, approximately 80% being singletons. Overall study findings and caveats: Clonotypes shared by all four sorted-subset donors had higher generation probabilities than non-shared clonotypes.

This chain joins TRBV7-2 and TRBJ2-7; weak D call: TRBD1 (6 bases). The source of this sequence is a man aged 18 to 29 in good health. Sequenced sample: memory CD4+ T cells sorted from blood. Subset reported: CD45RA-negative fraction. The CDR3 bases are TGTGCCAGCAGCTTAGGGCAGGGGTTAACCTACGAGCAGTACTTC. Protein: CASSLGQGLTYEQYF.